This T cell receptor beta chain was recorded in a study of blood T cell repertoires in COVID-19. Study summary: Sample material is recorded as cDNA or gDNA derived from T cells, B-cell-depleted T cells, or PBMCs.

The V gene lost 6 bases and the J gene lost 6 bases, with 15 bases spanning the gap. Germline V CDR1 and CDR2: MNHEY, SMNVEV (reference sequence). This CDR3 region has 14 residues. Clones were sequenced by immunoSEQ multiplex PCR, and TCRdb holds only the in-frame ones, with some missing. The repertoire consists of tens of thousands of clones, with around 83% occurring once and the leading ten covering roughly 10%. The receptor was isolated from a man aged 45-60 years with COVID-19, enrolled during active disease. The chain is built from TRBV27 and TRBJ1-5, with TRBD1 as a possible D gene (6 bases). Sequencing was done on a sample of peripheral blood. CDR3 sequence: CASSQRRGAQPQHF. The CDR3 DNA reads TGTGCCAGCAGCCAAAGACGGGGGGCTCAGCCCCAGCATTTT.